This T cell receptor beta chain was identified during a study of T cell repertoires in cytomegalovirus infection. Study as a whole: In public TCR beta signatures, there were indications of both CMV infection and matching HLA type. Study observations and caveats: Dominating the ex vivo response were TCR beta clonotypes that were CMV-specific and HLA-C-restricted. Cumulative frequency of public TCR beta families picked out carriers of CMV plus the relevant HLA.

In the case of this clonotype: Its target is not known.

CDR3 size: 15 residues. Germline CDR1 is SEHNR and CDR2 is FQNEAQ (reference sequence). V shed 1 base and J 6 bases; nucleotides not matched to a gene: 4. TCRdb analysed the reads with MiXCR anew, one entry per CDR3 protein. The sample comprises 200,000 or so distinct CDR3 sequences, approximately 19% of which are singletons, and approximately 2.9% rests with the top ten. The receptor's source is a human donor in good health (CMV status not recorded). Some clones in this sample may be carry-over from other donors' samples. V usage is TRBV7-9 and J usage is TRBJ2-1, with 9 bases fitting TRBD2. The sequencing sample was made of PBMCs. CDR3 coding DNA: TGTGCCAGCAGCTTAGATCGCGGGAGGGCCAATGAGCAGTTCTTC. Amino acid sequence: CASSLDRGRANEQFF.